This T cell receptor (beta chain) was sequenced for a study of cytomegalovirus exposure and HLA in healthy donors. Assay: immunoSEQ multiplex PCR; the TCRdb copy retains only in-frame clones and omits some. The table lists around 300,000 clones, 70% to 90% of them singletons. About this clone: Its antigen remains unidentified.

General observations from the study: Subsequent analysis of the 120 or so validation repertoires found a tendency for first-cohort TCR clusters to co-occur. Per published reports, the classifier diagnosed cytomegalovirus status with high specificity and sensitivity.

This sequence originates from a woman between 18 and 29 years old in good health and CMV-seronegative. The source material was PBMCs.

This CDR3 is CAISPDRGQTEAFF. The CDR3 nucleotides are TGTGCCATCAGCCCTGACAGGGGCCAAACTGAAGCTTTCTTT. The chain uses TRBV10-3 and TRBJ1-1; 8 nucleotides align to TRBD1. This CDR3 is built from 14 residues. V lost 6 bases, J lost 5 bases, and 8 bases stayed unmatched. The V gene's germline CDR1 is ENHRY and CDR2 SYGVKD.